Described below is a single TCR beta chain sequence and its context. The data derive from a study of blood T cell repertoires in COVID-19. Study at large: The samples span acute and convalescent COVID-19 from the United States, Italy and Spain. T cells, B-cell-depleted T cells, or PBMCs supplied cDNA or gDNA.

The CDR3 totals 13 residues. The germline V gene encodes CDR1 LNHDA and CDR2 SQIVND (reference sequence). The junction had 6 bases not matched to a gene; V was cut back by 8 bases and J by 7 bases. In the authors' workflow: Researchers report that nucleated cell counts were estimated from reference gene primer amplification. This table comes from immunoSEQ multiplex PCR, and its TCRdb copy is limited to in-frame clones, with some not included. The DNA gave D and trimming, while V, J and clone size come from that table. The sample records about 33,000 clones, roughly 90% being singletons. This sequence originates from a human donor in a cohort sampled during active COVID-19. The rearrangement links TRBV19 to TRBJ1-5; 9 positions match TRBD1. The sample taken for sequencing was peripheral blood. The CDR3 coding sequence is TGTGCCAGTCGGACAGGGGTTCTACAGCCCCAGCATTTT. Translating gives CASRTGVLQPQHF.